This T cell receptor beta chain is drawn from a study of shared clonotypes between healthy human individuals. General study results and limits: Apart from blood, nothing was sampled; tissue repertoires likely differ. About 5% of naive CD4 clonotypes were shared across a few donors.

Naive CD8 cells were CD45RO-negative, positively selected for CCR7, excluding terminally differentiated effector memory CD45RA+ cells. On this clone: What it binds is not known.

For every subset, genomic DNA was evenly distributed across several immunoSEQ plates. Assay used: immunoSEQ multiplex PCR; TCRdb lists only in-frame clones, some missing. The sample holds about 2.1 million clones, 93% seen once. Input material: naive CD8+ T cells from PBMCs. This clonotype originated in a man younger than 30 in good health. Some clones in this sample may be carry-over from other donors' samples.

This CDR3 is CASKPTGISSYNEQFF. CDR3 DNA sequence: TGTGCCAGTAAACCGACAGGGATCTCCTCGTACAATGAGCAGTTCTTC. This chain connects TRBV27 to TRBJ2-1; the match to TRBD1 covers 7 bases. V was pared by 9 bases and J by 4 bases, with 15 bases of the junction left unmatched. Germline V CDR1 and CDR2: MNHEY, SMNVEV (reference sequence). The CDR3 has 16 residues.